Listed here are 14 T cell receptor beta chains from one sample, sequenced in a study of cytomegalovirus exposure and HLA in healthy donors. PCR employed 60 Vbeta and 13 Jbeta primers. Data came from immunoSEQ multiplex PCR; TCRdb stores just in-frame clones and leaves some out. This listing includes 55,000 to 85,000 clones. The sequencing sample was made of PBMCs. The receptors were gathered from a woman aged 25 to 39 in good health and CMV-seronegative.

J is TRBJ1-5 and V is TRBV29-1; no clear D gene. This CDR3 comprises 13 residues. CDR1 and CDR2 from the germline V gene are SQVTM and ANQGSEA. Trimming left V 7 bases short and J 7 bases short, with 17 bases between. In DNA form, the CDR3 reads TGCAGCGCCGAGGGAGACGTGGGGCAGCCCCAGCATTTT. Amino acids: CSAEGDVGQPQHF.

The chain combines TRBV4-2 with TRBJ1-2; D might be TRBD1 (5 bases). The ends were cut back, 2 bases at V and 0 bases at J, with 10 bases in the middle. Germline V gives CDR1 LGHNA, CDR2 YNFKEQ. This CDR3 comprises 15 residues. CDR3 DNA: TGTGCCAGCAGCCAACTGGGGCGAGCTAACTATGGCTACACCTTC. Its protein product is CASSQLGRANYGYTF.

DNA for the CDR3: TGTGCCAGCAGCTTAGGGGGGAGGTACGAGCAGTACTTC. This codes for CASSLGGRYEQYF. This chain uses TRBV7-6 with TRBJ2-7, with a possible D match to TRBD2 (6 bases). The CDR3 runs 13 residues. The germline V and J ends were trimmed by 1 base and 4 bases, with 8 bases remaining between them. CDR1 and CDR2 from the germline V gene are SGHVS and FNYEAQ.

The chain couples TRBV9 to TRBJ2-7; 9 bases are shared with TRBD2. Germline lookup yields CDR1 SGDLS and CDR2 YYNGEE. This CDR3 comprises 16 residues. With 4 bases clipped from V and 0 bases from J, the junction kept 8 bases outside the gene matches. In DNA form, the CDR3 reads TGTGCCAGCAGCCCCCGGGGTAGCGGGAGCTCCTACGAGCAGTACTTC. It yields the protein CASSPRGSGSSYEQYF.

The chain carries TRBV4-3 and TRBJ2-7; 8 nucleotides match TRBD2. Germline loops: CDR1 LGHNA, CDR2 YSLEER. The CDR3 runs 15 residues. J was trimmed by 3 bases and V by 4 bases; bases with no gene match: 8. The DNA for the CDR3 is TGCGCCAGCAGCCCCCGGACTAGCCCCGGCTACGAGCAGTACTTC. Translated: CASSPRTSPGYEQYF.

The chain has TRBV5-1 and TRBJ1-6, with unresolved D. Trimming removed 7 bases from V and 10 bases from J, with 15 bases in between. CDR1 and CDR2 (germline): SGHRS, YFSETQ. This CDR3 has 13 amino acids. CDR3 DNA: TGCGCCAGCCCGTGGAGGGATCGGTCACCCCTCCACTTT. It is translated as CASPWRDRSPLHF. The variable domain in full, with the rest retrieved from reference TRBV5-1 and TRBJ1-6, is KAGVTQTPRYLIKTRGQQVTLSCSPISGHRSVSWYQQTPGQGLQFLFEYFSETQRNKGNFPGRFSGRQFSNSRSEMNVSTLELGDSALYLCASPWRDRSPLHFGNGTRLTVT.

This chain joins TRBV18 and TRBJ2-1, with 10 nucleotides matching TRBD1. With 3 bases clipped from V and 13 bases from J, the junction kept 12 bases outside the gene matches. CDR1 is KGHSH, CDR2 LQKENI, per germline. This CDR3 contains 15 residues. In DNA, the CDR3 is TGTGCCAGCTCACCCAACCAGGGACAGGGGTCAAGACAGTTCTTC. Its protein is CASSPNQGQGSRQFF.

This chain joins TRBV4-2 and TRBJ1-6; TRBD1 aligns across 9 bases. CDR3 size: 15 residues. The germline V gene encodes CDR1 LGHNA and CDR2 YNFKEQ. Trimming at V came to 0 bases and at J to 7 bases, leaving 1 base not matched to a gene. DNA for the CDR3: TGTGCCAGCAGCCAAGAGGGACAGGGAAATTCACCCCTCCACTTT. The encoded protein is CASSQEGQGNSPLHF.

This chain links TRBV4-2 with TRBJ1-4; weak D call: TRBD1 (6 bases). Germline loops: CDR1 LGHNA, CDR2 YNFKEQ. This CDR3 is built from 15 residues. Trimming stripped 4 bases from V and 10 bases from J, with 19 bases between. The chain's CDR3 is CASSPRGGALGKLFF. The CDR3 DNA is TGTGCCAGCAGCCCTAGGGGGGGGGCGCTCGGAAAACTGTTTTTT.

This chain joins TRBV29-1 and TRBJ1-1; 8 nucleotides agree with TRBD1. The length of the CDR3 is 18 residues. With 1 base clipped from V and 1 base from J, the junction kept 14 bases outside the gene matches. Germline CDR1 reads SQVTM; CDR2 reads ANQGSEA. The CDR3 loop is CSVEAWGMGQARNTEAFF. In DNA, the CDR3 is TGCAGCGTTGAAGCCTGGGGTATGGGACAGGCCAGGAACACTGAAGCTTTCTTT.

The rearrangement uses TRBV28 and TRBJ1-6, with TRBD1 matching 8 bases. In germline, CDR1 is MDHEN, CDR2 SYDVKM. The CDR3 is 15 amino acids. V dropped 6 bases and J dropped 7; count of bases not matched to a gene: 8. The CDR3 nucleotides read TGTGCCAGCAGACAAACAGGGGGACGGAATTCACCCCTCCACTTT. Amino acid sequence: CASRQTGGRNSPLHF.

The genes are TRBV6-6 and TRBJ1-2, with 7 bases that match TRBD1. The germline V gene encodes CDR1 MNHNY and CDR2 SVGAGI (reference sequence). With V trimmed by 5 bases and J by 5 bases, 5 bases remained unmatched. The CDR3 loop spans 13 amino acids. The CDR3 DNA reads TGTGCCAGCAGTCCGGGCAGGGGGTATGGCTACACCTTC. Translation: CASSPGRGYGYTF.

The rearrangement links TRBV19 to TRBJ1-6; 9 bases align to TRBD1. The CDR3 sequence is 16 residues long. Per germline, CDR1 LNHDA and CDR2 SQIVND (reference sequence). J lost 10 bases, V lost 4 bases, and 11 bases had no gene match. The DNA of the CDR3 is TGTGCCAGTAGTACGGGTGTCGGGACAGGGATGTCACCCCTCCACTTT. It specifies CASSTGVGTGMSPLHF.

The chain joins TRBV7-8 to TRBJ1-4; D is uncertain. The V and J ends lost 5 bases and 4 bases respectively, with 14 bases between them. The CDR3 has 15 amino acids. Germline V gives CDR1 SGHVS, CDR2 FQNEAQ. The chain's CDR3 is CASSPWTPGNEKLFF. The CDR3 nucleotides are TGTGCCAGCAGCCCCTGGACTCCCGGTAATGAAAAACTGTTTTTT.